This TCR beta chain emerged from a study of graft-versus-host responses after intestinal transplantation. Study details: Induction using anti-thymocyte globulin, followed by tacrolimus and steroids for roughly 3 years, was given to all recipients.

The protocol was immunoSEQ multiplex PCR, while the TCRdb copy is restricted to in-frame clones and leaves out a portion. This sample has about 100,000 clones, with approximately 88% found just once. The CDR3 is 14 residues long. The ends lost 6 bases at V and 1 base at J; junction bases unmatched: 5. The germline V gene has CDR1 MNHEY and CDR2 SMNVEV (reference sequence). Study conclusions and caveats: GvH clones appeared in recipient marrow, some first in ileum or blood.

About this clone itself: Its target is unknown.

The receptor was isolated from a human donor who was the organ donor for an intestinal transplant. The sample here was unstimulated CD4+ T cells sorted from spleen or lymph node cells, taken before transplant. The chain recombines TRBV27 with TRBJ2-7; 8 bases match TRBD1. CDR3 region: CASRRTGISYEQYF. The CDR3 DNA is TGTGCCAGCAGACGGACAGGGATATCCTACGAGCAGTACTTC.